These 20 T cell receptor beta chains share one sample of origin, sequenced in a study of blood T cell repertoires in COVID-19. Only in-frame clones appear in the TCRdb table, and some are missing; sequencing was by immunoSEQ multiplex PCR. The repertoire holds approximately 68,000 clones, with around nine tenths as singletons. Sequences were obtained from peripheral blood. The receptors derive from a man aged 65 to 79 with active or convalescent COVID-19.

A note on this clone: Relative to the germline gene, one junction end is altered; a read error may explain this. This rearrangement joins TRBV28 to TRBJ2-5; 7 positions agree with TRBD1. CDR1 MDHEN and CDR2 SYDVKM come from the germline V gene. The CDR3 extends over 15 amino acids. The CDR3 nucleotides are TGTGCCAGCAGTCCTCGACAGGGTGACCAAGTGACCCAGTACTTC. Translating gives CASSPRQGDQVTQYF.

The chain couples TRBV5-1 to TRBJ1-2; D is undetermined. This CDR3 has 13 residues. Germline V gene data show CDR1 as SGHRS and CDR2 as YFSETQ. Trimming left V 0 bases short and J 4 bases short, with 7 bases between. The CDR3 coding sequence is TGCGCCAGCAGCTTGGACGGGTTCTATGGCTACACCTTC. It yields the protein CASSLDGFYGYTF.

The chain uses TRBV11-2 and TRBJ1-6; no clear D. The germline V and J ends were trimmed by 2 bases and 7 bases, with 9 bases remaining between them. Looked up from germline, CDR1 is SGHAT and CDR2 is FQNNGV. The CDR3 runs to 14 residues. CDR3 sequence: CASSLRSGNSPLHF. CDR3 sequence (DNA): TGTGCCAGCAGCTTAAGATCAGGAAATTCACCCCTCCACTTT.

V and J are TRBV30 and TRBJ2-5; no firm D call. The ends were cut back, 4 bases at V and 5 bases at J, with 17 bases in the middle. This CDR3 contains 14 residues. Germline V gives CDR1 GTSNPN, CDR2 SVGIG (reference sequence). The CDR3 here is CAWNRATVLETQYF. The CDR3 DNA follows: TGTGCCTGGAACCGAGCTACAGTTCTGGAGACCCAGTACTTC.

The rearrangement links TRBV10-3 to TRBJ1-4; no clear D. Germline V gene data show CDR1 as ENHRY and CDR2 as SYGVKD. The CDR3 covers 11 residues. Trimming left V 5 bases short and J 6 bases short, with 4 bases between. The CDR3: CAISSDEKLFF. The CDR3 DNA reads as TGTGCCATCAGTAGCGATGAAAAACTGTTTTTT.

This clone has just one count. V usage is TRBV29-1 and J usage is TRBJ2-3; D might be TRBD1 (6 bases). Germline CDR1 and CDR2: SQVTM and ANQGSEA. This CDR3 contains 15 residues. V was pared by 7 bases and J by 6 bases, with 23 bases between. CDR3 DNA sequence: TGCAGCGCCGGTACCCGTAACAGGGCCGACGATACGCAGTATTTT. Its translation: CSAGTRNRADDTQYF.

V and J are TRBV7-9 and TRBJ2-3, with a possible D match to TRBD2 (5 bases). CDR1 is SEHNR and CDR2 is FQNEAQ in the germline V gene (reference sequence). Trimming removed 1 base at V and 4 bases at J, with 9 bases between. The CDR3 sequence is 14 residues long. The CDR3 loop is CASSLVGGSDTQYF. DNA for the CDR3: TGTGCCAGCAGCTTAGTCGGCGGGTCAGATACGCAGTATTTT.

V usage is TRBV2 and J usage is TRBJ1-6; D call uncertain. CDR1 SNHLY and CDR2 FYNNEI come from the germline V gene. With 6 bases removed from V and 0 bases from J, the gap between germline ends came to 9 bases. The CDR3 runs to 15 residues. The CDR3 loop is CASSATSSYNSPLHF. The CDR3, as DNA: TGTGCCAGCAGCGCAACGAGCTCCTATAATTCACCCCTCCACTTT.

The chain combines TRBV29-1 with TRBJ2-1; a possible D gene is TRBD2 (5 bases). Germline CDR1 SQVTM, CDR2 ANQGSEA. V was cut by 8 bases and J by 3 bases, with 8 bases left in between. CDR3 size: 11 residues. CDR3 protein: CSSGNYNEQFF. CDR3 DNA: TGCAGCTCCGGGAACTACAATGAGCAGTTCTTC.

DNA of the CDR3: TGTGCCAGCAGCCAACTGACACCAACCTCTGGAAACACCATATATTTT. This encodes CASSQLTPTSGNTIYF. This chain uses TRBV14 with TRBJ1-3; no clear D gene. The CDR3 consists of 16 residues. V was clipped by 2 bases and J by 0 bases, with 11 bases between them. Germline lookup yields CDR1 SGHDN and CDR2 FVKESK.

The V gene is TRBV4-1, the J gene TRBJ1-1; D gene ambiguous. This CDR3 has 14 residues. CDR1 MGHRA and CDR2 YSYEKL come from the germline V gene. V was trimmed by 0 bases and J by 5 bases, leaving 10 bases between them. CDR3 sequence: CASSQDLIRTEAFF. The DNA for the CDR3 is TGCGCCAGCAGCCAAGACCTAATCCGGACTGAAGCTTTCTTT.

The rearrangement links TRBV9 to TRBJ2-3, with 7 bases matching TRBD2. V lost 0 bases to trimming and J lost 7 bases; unmatched junction nucleotides: 8. The CDR3 length is 15 residues. Germline V gene data show CDR1 as SGDLS and CDR2 as YYNGEE. The CDR3 DNA reads as TGTGCCAGCAGCGTAGCTGTGGGAGGGCCAAATACGCAGTATTTT. Translating it yields CASSVAVGGPNTQYF.

This clone appeared a single time. This chain uses TRBV10-3 with TRBJ1-6; D call uncertain. The CDR3 is made up of 15 amino acids. CDR1 is ENHRY, CDR2 SYGVKD, per germline. V was pared by 5 bases and J by 5 bases, with 13 bases between. The CDR3 is CAISSLARDNSPLHF. The CDR3 bases are TGTGCCATCAGTTCACTTGCTCGAGATAATTCACCCCTCCACTTT.

The V call is TRBV2, the J call TRBJ2-1; weak D call: TRBD1 (5 bases). Trimming removed 8 bases at V and 7 bases at J, with 9 bases between. This CDR3 region has 11 residues. CDR1 and CDR2 from the germline V gene are SNHLY and FYNNEI. Written as DNA, the CDR3 is TGTGCCAGCGGACACGGGAATGAGCAGTTCTTC. Its protein is CASGHGNEQFF. Full variable domain (remainder filled in from reference TRBV2 and TRBJ2-1): EPEVTQTPSHQVTQMGQEVILRCVPISNHLYFYWYRQILGQKVEFLVSFYNNEISEKSEIFDDQFSVERPDGSNFTLKIRSTKLEDSAMYFCASGHGNEQFFGPGTRLTVL.

CDR3 in DNA: TGCGCCAGCAGCTCTGGGACGGACAGTGGAAACACCATATATTTT. Translated, it gives CASSSGTDSGNTIYF. V gene TRBV5-1 combines with J gene TRBJ1-3, with D perhaps matching TRBD1 (6 bases). The V end was cut by 3 bases, the J end by 3 bases, with 13 bases between. CDR3 length equals 15 residues. CDR1 is SGHRS and CDR2 is YFSETQ in the germline V gene.

This chain links TRBV5-1 with TRBJ1-4, with 7 bases fitting TRBD1. V was clipped by 0 bases and J by 8 bases; unmatched bases: 7. The germline V gene has CDR1 SGHRS and CDR2 YFSETQ. The CDR3 is made up of 15 amino acids. The CDR3 spells CASSLDSGQEEKLFF. In DNA, the CDR3 is TGCGCCAGCAGCTTGGACTCAGGACAGGAGGAAAAACTGTTTTTT.

This chain links TRBV18 with TRBJ2-5, with a weak D call TRBD2 (6 bases). Germline V lookup: CDR1 KGHSH, CDR2 LQKENI. V lost 2 bases, J lost 3 bases, and 7 bases lay in between. The CDR3 runs to 13 residues. CDR3 bases: TGTGCCAGCTCACCATCGGGAGAAGAGACCCAGTACTTC. This gives the protein CASSPSGEETQYF. Drawing the rest from reference TRBV18 and TRBJ2-5, the complete variable domain is NAGVMQNPRHLVRRRGQEARLRCSPMKGHSHVYWYRQLPEEGLKFMVYLQKENIIDESGMPKERFSAEFPKEGPSILRIQQVVRGDSAAYFCASSPSGEETQYFGPGTRLLVL.

This sequence joins TRBV5-4 and TRBJ2-3, with D possibly being TRBD2 (6 bases). V lost 4 bases and J 3 bases, leaving 15 bases between the germline ends. From germline, CDR1 is SGHNT and CDR2 YYREEE (reference sequence). CDR3 size: 15 residues. Written as DNA, the CDR3 is TGTGCCAGCAGCCCCCGGACTACTGGGACAGATACGCAGTATTTT. It specifies CASSPRTTGTDTQYF.

The chain joins TRBV19 to TRBJ1-3; 8 bases line up with TRBD1. This CDR3 has 16 residues. From germline, CDR1 is LNHDA and CDR2 SQIVND (reference sequence). V dropped 4 bases and J dropped 0; count of bases not matched to a gene: 5. The CDR3 here is CASSTGQGRSGNTIYF. CDR3 DNA sequence: TGTGCCAGTAGTACCGGACAGGGCCGCTCTGGAAACACCATATATTTT. The variable domain in full, with the rest retrieved from reference TRBV19 and TRBJ1-3, is DGGITQSPKYLFRKEGQNVTLSCEQNLNHDAMYWYRQDPGQGLRLIYYSQIVNDFQKGDIAEGYSVSREKKESFPLTVTSAQKNPTAFYLCASSTGQGRSGNTIYFGEGSWLTVV.

The gene calls are TRBV28 and TRBJ2-7; 9 nucleotides agree with TRBD1. CDR1 and CDR2 from the germline V gene are MDHEN and SYDVKM. J gave up 2 bases and V 5 bases, and 7 bases lay outside the gene matches. This CDR3 has 15 residues. The chain's CDR3 is CASSADRGFTYEQYF. The CDR3 DNA reads TGTGCCAGCAGTGCCGACAGGGGGTTTACCTACGAGCAGTACTTC.